This T cell receptor (beta chain) is from a study of shared clonotypes between healthy human individuals. Study findings and constraints: Approximately 5% was the fraction of naive CD4 clonotypes found shared across a few donors. Memory subsets generally showed lower estimated richness than naive subsets.

This CDR3 spans 15 amino acids. V shed 0 bases and J shed 4 bases, with 14 bases lying between them. Per the germline V gene, CDR1 is GTSNPN and CDR2 is SVGIG (reference sequence). Sequencing was at deep level. Some clones are missing from TCRdb's copy, which holds only in-frame ones; the method was immunoSEQ multiplex PCR. The sample records some 1,100,000 clones, around 78% being singletons. To note about this clone: What it binds is not known.

This chain links TRBV30 with TRBJ2-3, with D perhaps TRBD2 (5 bases). The sequence derives from a man aged 18 to 29 in good health. Some clones in this sample may be carry-over from other donors' samples. The sequencing input was memory CD4+ T cells from PBMCs. The subset denotes: CD45RA-negative fraction. The CDR3 DNA follows: TGTGCCTGGAGTGTTTTAGCCGGGAAGGCAGATACGCAGTATTTT. Translating gives CAWSVLAGKADTQYF.